These T cell receptor beta chains were read from a single sample in a study of cytomegalovirus exposure and HLA in healthy donors. The method was immunoSEQ multiplex PCR; TCRdb's version includes in-frame clones alone and lacks a portion of them. The table shows under 150,000 clones, with about four fifths occurring only once. Sequenced input: PBMCs. The source is a man aged 35 to 55 in good health and CMV-seropositive. Both conserved end residues are part of each CDR3. Fields, in order: clone size, V gene, J gene, D gene, CDR3 protein, CDR3 DNA. A D gene is named only where the DNA matches it firmly. Only some rows state a clone size, as once, few, many or a class for expanded clones.

clone_size: few; v_call: TRBV7-8; j_call: TRBJ2-7; d_call: TRBD1; cdr3_aa: CASSSWAGTGYFEQYF; cdr3_nt: TGTGCCAGCAGCTCTTGGGCCGGGACAGGGTACTTCGAGCAGTACTTC
clone_size: .; v_call: TRBV5-6; j_call: TRBJ1-2; d_call: .; cdr3_aa: CASSLFNHYGYTF; cdr3_nt: TGTGCCAGCAGCTTGTTTAATCACTATGGCTACACCTTC
clone_size: .; v_call: TRBV29-1; j_call: TRBJ2-7; d_call: TRBD1; cdr3_aa: CSVSPDRGSLYEQYF; cdr3_nt: TGCAGCGTCTCACCGGACAGGGGTTCTCTCTACGAGCAGTACTTC
clone_size: .; v_call: TRBV2; j_call: TRBJ1-1; d_call: TRBD1; cdr3_aa: CASGRTGLNTEAFF; cdr3_nt: TGTGCCAGCGGACGGACAGGGCTGAACACTGAAGCTTTCTTT
clone_size: .; v_call: TRBV10-3; j_call: TRBJ1-6; d_call: .; cdr3_aa: CAIRRQASGSYNSPLHF; cdr3_nt: TGTGCCATCAGGAGACAGGCGAGTGGCTCCTATAATTCACCCCTCCACTTT
clone_size: .; v_call: TRBV5-4; j_call: TRBJ1-3; d_call: TRBD1; cdr3_aa: CASSTGTGVGNTIYF; cdr3_nt: TGTGCCAGCAGCACCGGGACAGGGGTTGGAAACACCATATATTTT
clone_size: .; v_call: TRBV6-1; j_call: TRBJ1-1; d_call: TRBD1; cdr3_aa: CASNSGQGIEAFF; cdr3_nt: TGTGCCAGCAATTCGGGACAGGGGATTGAAGCTTTCTTT
clone_size: .; v_call: TRBV11-3; j_call: TRBJ2-5; d_call: .; cdr3_aa: CASSETRRETQYF; cdr3_nt: TGTGCCAGCAGCGAGACTAGGCGGGAGACCCAGTACTTC
clone_size: .; v_call: TRBV18; j_call: TRBJ2-6; d_call: .; cdr3_aa: CASSRDLSGANVLTF; cdr3_nt: TGTGCCAGCTCGCGAGATTTATCTGGGGCCAACGTCCTGACTTTC
clone_size: few; v_call: TRBV14; j_call: TRBJ1-6; d_call: TRBD1; cdr3_aa: CASSQGQGIGSPLHF; cdr3_nt: TGTGCCAGCAGCCAAGGACAGGGGATCGGTTCACCCCTCCACTTT
clone_size: .; v_call: TRBV4-3; j_call: TRBJ1-2; d_call: .; cdr3_aa: CASSVPGANYGYTF; cdr3_nt: TGCGCCAGCAGCGTCCCAGGGGCTAACTATGGCTACACCTTC
clone_size: .; v_call: TRBV5-1; j_call: TRBJ2-1; d_call: TRBD2; cdr3_aa: CASSHRRIAGANEQFF; cdr3_nt: TGCGCCAGCAGCCACCGTAGGATAGCGGGTGCCAATGAGCAGTTCTTC
clone_size: .; v_call: TRBV29-1; j_call: TRBJ1-1; d_call: .; cdr3_aa: CSVEEVTRVNTEAFF; cdr3_nt: TGCAGCGTTGAAGAGGTGACGCGGGTGAACACTGAAGCTTTCTTT
clone_size: .; v_call: TRBV7-8; j_call: TRBJ2-5; d_call: TRBD2; cdr3_aa: CASSPQAGGLQETQYF; cdr3_nt: TGTGCCAGCAGCCCTCAGGCGGGGGGGCTTCAAGAGACCCAGTACTTC
clone_size: .; v_call: TRBV9; j_call: TRBJ2-7; d_call: TRBD2; cdr3_aa: CASSLSGTTSYEQYF; cdr3_nt: TGTGCCAGCAGCTTATCCGGGACTACGAGCTACGAGCAGTACTTC
clone_size: .; v_call: TRBV7-3; j_call: TRBJ1-2; d_call: .; cdr3_aa: CASSLGSGNYGYTF; cdr3_nt: TGTGCCAGCAGCTTAGGTTCAGGGAACTATGGCTACACCTTC
clone_size: .; v_call: TRBV5-5; j_call: TRBJ1-4; d_call: .; cdr3_aa: CASSLEREKLFF; cdr3_nt: TGTGCCAGCAGCTTGGAGAGAGAAAAACTGTTTTTT
clone_size: .; v_call: TRBV2; j_call: TRBJ2-7; d_call: TRBD2; cdr3_aa: CASSEASSGIRAEQYF; cdr3_nt: TGTGCCAGCAGTGAAGCATCTAGCGGGATAAGGGCCGAGCAGTACTTC
clone_size: .; v_call: TRBV10-3; j_call: TRBJ1-1; d_call: .; cdr3_aa: CAIKTGTNTEAFF; cdr3_nt: TGTGCCATCAAAACAGGGACAAACACTGAAGCTTTCTTT
clone_size: .; v_call: TRBV9; j_call: TRBJ1-1; d_call: .; cdr3_aa: CASSTSGGNTEAFF; cdr3_nt: TGTGCCAGCAGCACGAGCGGGGGGAACACTGAAGCTTTCTTT
clone_size: .; v_call: TRBV5-1; j_call: TRBJ2-2; d_call: TRBD1; cdr3_aa: CASSELTGGATGELFF; cdr3_nt: TGCGCCAGCAGCGAACTAACAGGGGGCGCAACCGGGGAGCTGTTTTTT
clone_size: .; v_call: TRBV18; j_call: TRBJ1-4; d_call: .; cdr3_aa: CASTRTAATNEKLFF; cdr3_nt: TGTGCCAGCACCCGGACAGCTGCAACTAATGAAAAACTGTTTTTT
clone_size: .; v_call: TRBV19; j_call: TRBJ1-1; d_call: .; cdr3_aa: CASSISGAGTEAFF; cdr3_nt: TGTGCCAGTAGTATAAGCGGGGCCGGCACTGAAGCTTTCTTT
clone_size: .; v_call: TRBV5-4; j_call: TRBJ1-2; d_call: .; cdr3_aa: CASSLPTGNRGYTF; cdr3_nt: TGTGCCAGCAGCTTGCCAACAGGGAATCGTGGCTACACCTTC
clone_size: .; v_call: TRBV18; j_call: TRBJ2-1; d_call: .; cdr3_aa: CASSPPSRGSYNEQFF; cdr3_nt: TGTGCCAGCTCACCCCCTTCGCGAGGGTCGTACAATGAGCAGTTCTTC
clone_size: few; v_call: TRBV7-9; j_call: TRBJ2-6; d_call: .; cdr3_aa: CASSPAQTSSGANVLTF; cdr3_nt: TGTGCCAGCAGTCCCGCCCAGACTAGCTCTGGGGCCAACGTCCTGACTTTC
clone_size: .; v_call: TRBV7-2; j_call: TRBJ2-3; d_call: TRBD1; cdr3_aa: CASSFDRADTQYF; cdr3_nt: TGTGCCAGCAGCTTCGACAGGGCAGATACGCAGTATTTT
clone_size: .; v_call: TRBV10-1; j_call: TRBJ1-2; d_call: TRBD1; cdr3_aa: CASSSDRGYGYTF; cdr3_nt: TGCGCCAGCAGTTCCGACAGGGGGTATGGCTACACCTTC
clone_size: .; v_call: TRBV4-1; j_call: TRBJ1-1; d_call: .; cdr3_aa: CASSGVRNTEAFF; cdr3_nt: TGCGCCAGCAGCGGTGTTAGGAACACTGAAGCTTTCTTT
clone_size: once; v_call: TRBV27; j_call: TRBJ2-2; d_call: TRBD2; cdr3_aa: CASSSRLAGTGGELFF; cdr3_nt: TGTGCCAGCAGTTCCCGACTAGCGGGGACGGGCGGGGAGCTGTTTTTT